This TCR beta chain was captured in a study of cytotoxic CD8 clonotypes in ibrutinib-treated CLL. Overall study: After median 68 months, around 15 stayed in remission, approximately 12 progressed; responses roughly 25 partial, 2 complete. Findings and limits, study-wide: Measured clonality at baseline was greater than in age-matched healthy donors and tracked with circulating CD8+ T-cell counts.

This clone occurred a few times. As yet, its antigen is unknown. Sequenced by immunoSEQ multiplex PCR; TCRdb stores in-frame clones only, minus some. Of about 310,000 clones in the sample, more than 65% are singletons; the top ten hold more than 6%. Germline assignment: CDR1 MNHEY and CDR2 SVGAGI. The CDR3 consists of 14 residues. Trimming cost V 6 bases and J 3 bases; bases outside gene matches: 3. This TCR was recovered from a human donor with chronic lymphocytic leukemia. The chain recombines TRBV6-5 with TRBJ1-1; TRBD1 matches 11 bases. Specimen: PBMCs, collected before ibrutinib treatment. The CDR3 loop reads CASRTDRGHTEAFF. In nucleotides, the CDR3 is TGTGCCAGCAGGACGGACAGGGGGCACACTGAAGCTTTCTTT.